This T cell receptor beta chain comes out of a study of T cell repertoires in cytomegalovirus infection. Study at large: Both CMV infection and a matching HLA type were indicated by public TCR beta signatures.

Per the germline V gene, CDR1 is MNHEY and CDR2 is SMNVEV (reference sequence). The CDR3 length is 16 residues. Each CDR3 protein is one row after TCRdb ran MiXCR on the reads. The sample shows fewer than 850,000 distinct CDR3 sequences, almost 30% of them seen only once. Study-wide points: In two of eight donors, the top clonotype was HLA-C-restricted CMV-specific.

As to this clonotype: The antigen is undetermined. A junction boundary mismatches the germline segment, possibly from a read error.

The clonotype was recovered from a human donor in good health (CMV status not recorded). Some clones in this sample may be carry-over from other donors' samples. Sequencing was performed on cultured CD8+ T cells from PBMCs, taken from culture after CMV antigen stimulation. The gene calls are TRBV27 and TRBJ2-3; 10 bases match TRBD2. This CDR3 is CANSFLAGVNTDTQYF. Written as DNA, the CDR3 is TGTGCCAACAGTTTCCTAGCGGGGGTAAACACAGATACGCAGTATTTT.